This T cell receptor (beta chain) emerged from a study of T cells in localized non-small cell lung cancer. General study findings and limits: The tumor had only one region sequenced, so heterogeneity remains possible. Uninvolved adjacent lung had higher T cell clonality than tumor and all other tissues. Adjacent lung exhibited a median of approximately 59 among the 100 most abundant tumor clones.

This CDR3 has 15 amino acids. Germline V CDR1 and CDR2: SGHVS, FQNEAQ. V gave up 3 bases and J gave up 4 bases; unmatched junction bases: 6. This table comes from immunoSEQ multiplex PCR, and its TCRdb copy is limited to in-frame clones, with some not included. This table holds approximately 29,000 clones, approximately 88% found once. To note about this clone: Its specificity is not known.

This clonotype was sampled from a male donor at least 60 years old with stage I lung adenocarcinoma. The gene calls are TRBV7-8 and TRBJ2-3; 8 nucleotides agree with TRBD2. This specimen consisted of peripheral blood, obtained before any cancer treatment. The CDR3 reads CASSFGGRLSDTQYF. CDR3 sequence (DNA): TGTGCCAGCAGCTTTGGCGGGAGGCTGTCAGATACGCAGTATTTT.